This TCR beta chain was recorded in a study of CD8 T cells in Susac syndrome. The CDR3 spans 17 residues. Germline trimming cut 4 bases from V and 2 bases from J; bases unmatched to any gene: 3. CDR1 is KGHDR and CDR2 is SFDVKD in the germline V gene. When the RNA was reverse transcribed, random hexamers were used with an input of roughly 0.45 to 1 ug. MiXCR, applied by TCRdb to the immunoSEQ multiplex PCR reads, yields one record per CDR3 protein. The repertoire holds 200,000 to 250,000 distinct CDR3 sequences, with 90% to 95% as singletons. Peripheral blood CD8+ and CD4+ T cells were profiled by TCR beta sequencing. Negative isolation was used for CD8+ and CD4+ T cells, and FACS enrichment was applied to TEMRA cells.

The clonotype was recovered from a human donor with multiple sclerosis. This chain uses TRBV24-1 with TRBJ2-1, with 14 bases identical to TRBD2. The sequenced sample was CD8+ T cells from PBMCs. The CDR3 DNA is TGTGCCACCAGTGACCCGACTAGCGGGAGGGCCTACAATGAGCAGTTCTTC. The encoded protein is CATSDPTSGRAYNEQFF.